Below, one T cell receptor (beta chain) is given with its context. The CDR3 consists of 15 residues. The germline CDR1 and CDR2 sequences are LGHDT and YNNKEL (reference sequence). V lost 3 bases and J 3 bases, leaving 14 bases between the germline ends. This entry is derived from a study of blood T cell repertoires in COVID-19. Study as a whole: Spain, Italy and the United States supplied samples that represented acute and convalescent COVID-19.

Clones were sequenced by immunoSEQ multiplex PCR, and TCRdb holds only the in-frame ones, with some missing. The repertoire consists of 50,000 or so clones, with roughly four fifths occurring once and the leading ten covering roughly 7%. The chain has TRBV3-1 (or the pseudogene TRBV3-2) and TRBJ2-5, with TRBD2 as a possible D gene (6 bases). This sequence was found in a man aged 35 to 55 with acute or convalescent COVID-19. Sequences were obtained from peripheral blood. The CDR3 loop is CASSQRGGEEETQYF. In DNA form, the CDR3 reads TGTGCCAGCAGCCAGAGGGGCGGGGAGGAAGAGACCCAGTACTTC.